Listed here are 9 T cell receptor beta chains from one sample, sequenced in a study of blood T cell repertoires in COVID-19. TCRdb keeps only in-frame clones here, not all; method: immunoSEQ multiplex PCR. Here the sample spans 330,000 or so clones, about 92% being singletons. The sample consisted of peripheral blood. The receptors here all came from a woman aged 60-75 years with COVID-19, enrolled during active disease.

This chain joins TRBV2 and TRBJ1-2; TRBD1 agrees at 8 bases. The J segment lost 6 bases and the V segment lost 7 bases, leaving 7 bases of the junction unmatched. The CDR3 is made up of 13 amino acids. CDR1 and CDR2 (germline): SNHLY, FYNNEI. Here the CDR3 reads CASKAGGRDGYTF. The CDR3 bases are TGTGCCAGCAAGGCAGGGGGCCGCGATGGCTACACCTTC. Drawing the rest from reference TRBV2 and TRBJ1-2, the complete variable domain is EPEVTQTPSHQVTQMGQEVILRCVPISNHLYFYWYRQILGQKVEFLVSFYNNEISEKSEIFDDQFSVERPDGSNFTLKIRSTKLEDSAMYFCASKAGGRDGYTFGSGTRLTVV.

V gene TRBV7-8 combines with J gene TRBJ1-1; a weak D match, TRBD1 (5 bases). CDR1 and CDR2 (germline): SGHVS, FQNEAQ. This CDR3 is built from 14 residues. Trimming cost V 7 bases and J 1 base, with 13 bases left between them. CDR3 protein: CASTILQGNTEAFF. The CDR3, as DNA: TGTGCCAGCACCATCCTCCAGGGGAACACTGAAGCTTTCTTT.

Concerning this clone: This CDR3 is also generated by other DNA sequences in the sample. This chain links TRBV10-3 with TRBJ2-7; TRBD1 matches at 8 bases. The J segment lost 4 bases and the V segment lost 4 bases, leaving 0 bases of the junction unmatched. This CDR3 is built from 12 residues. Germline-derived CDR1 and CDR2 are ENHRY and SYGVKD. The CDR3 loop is CAISGQGYEQYF. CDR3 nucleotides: TGTGCCATCAGTGGACAGGGGTACGAGCAGTACTTC.

CDR3 bases: TGTGCCAGCAGTTACGGAACAGGGGCCTTGCCCGAGCAGTACTTC. Amino acid sequence: CASSYGTGALPEQYF. V is TRBV6-2 or TRBV6-3 and J is TRBJ2-7, with 7 bases fitting TRBD1. From germline, CDR1 is MNHEY and CDR2 SVGEGT. J gave up 6 bases and V 2 bases, and 10 bases lay outside the gene matches. The CDR3 spans 15 residues.

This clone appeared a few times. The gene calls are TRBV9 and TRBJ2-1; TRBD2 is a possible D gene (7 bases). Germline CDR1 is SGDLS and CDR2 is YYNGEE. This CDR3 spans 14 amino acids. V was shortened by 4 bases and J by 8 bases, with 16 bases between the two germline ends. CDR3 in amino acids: CASSLGGGADEQFF. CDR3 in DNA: TGTGCCAGCAGCCTGGGTGGGGGGGCAGATGAGCAGTTCTTC.

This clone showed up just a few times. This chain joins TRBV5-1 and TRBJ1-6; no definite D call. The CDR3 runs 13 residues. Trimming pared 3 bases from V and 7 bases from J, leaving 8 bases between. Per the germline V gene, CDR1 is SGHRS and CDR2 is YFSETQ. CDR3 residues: CASSWGVNSPLHF. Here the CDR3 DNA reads TGCGCCAGCAGCTGGGGAGTAAATTCACCCCTCCACTTT. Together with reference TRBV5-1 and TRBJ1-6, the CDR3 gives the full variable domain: KAGVTQTPRYLIKTRGQQVTLSCSPISGHRSVSWYQQTPGQGLQFLFEYFSETQRNKGNFPGRFSGRQFSNSRSEMNVSTLELGDSALYLCASSWGVNSPLHFGNGTRLTVT.

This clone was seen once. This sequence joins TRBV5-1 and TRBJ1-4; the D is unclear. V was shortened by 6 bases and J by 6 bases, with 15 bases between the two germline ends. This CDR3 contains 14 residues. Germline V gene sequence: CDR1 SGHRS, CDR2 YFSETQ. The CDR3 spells CASTPGVTDEKLFF. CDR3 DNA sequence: TGCGCCAGCACCCCAGGCGTTACCGATGAAAAACTGTTTTTT.

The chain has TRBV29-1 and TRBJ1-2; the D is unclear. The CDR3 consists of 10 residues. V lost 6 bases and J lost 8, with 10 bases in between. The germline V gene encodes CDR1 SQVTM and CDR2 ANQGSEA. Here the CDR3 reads CSVRNGGYTF. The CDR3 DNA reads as TGCAGCGTACGGAACGGGGGCTACACCTTC.

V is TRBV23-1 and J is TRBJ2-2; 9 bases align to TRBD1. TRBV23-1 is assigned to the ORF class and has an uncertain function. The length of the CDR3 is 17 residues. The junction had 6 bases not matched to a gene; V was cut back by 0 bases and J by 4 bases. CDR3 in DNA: TGCGCCAGCAGTCAATCGGGGGACAGGGAGGTCACCGGGGAGCTGTTTTTT. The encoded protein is CASSQSGDREVTGELFF.